A selection of T cell receptor beta chains follows, all from one sample in a study of blood T cell repertoires in COVID-19. Clones were read by immunoSEQ multiplex PCR, and TCRdb kept only the in-frame ones, dropping some. This sample carries approximately 61,000 clones, around 88% of them seen once, and the ten largest clones take under 20%. The sequenced sample was peripheral blood. The receptor set was obtained from a woman of 80 years or more with active COVID-19. CDR3s include the opening cysteine and the closing phenylalanine or tryptophan. The order of the fields is CDR3 length, clone size, D gene, V gene, J gene, CDR3 DNA, CDR3 protein. D genes are given only for firm matches. Rows give clone size only sometimes, using once, few, many, or a class for an expanded clone.

CDR3 length: 15; clone size: .; D gene: TRBD2; V gene: TRBV7-2; J gene: TRBJ2-4; CDR3 DNA: TGTGCCAGCAGCTCGCGAACTAGCGGGGGGAACATTCAGTACTTC; CDR3 protein: CASSSRTSGGNIQYF
CDR3 length: 18; clone size: once; D gene: .; V gene: TRBV4-3; J gene: TRBJ2-7; CDR3 DNA: TGCGCCAGCAGCCAAGATCACGCATCGGACTACTACTCCTACGAGCAGTACTTC; CDR3 protein: CASSQDHASDYYSYEQYF
CDR3 length: 14; clone size: .; D gene: TRBD2; V gene: TRBV7-2; J gene: TRBJ2-7; CDR3 DNA: TGTGCCAGCAGTCGCGGGGGGATCTCCTACGAGCAGTACTTC; CDR3 protein: CASSRGGISYEQYF
CDR3 length: 12; clone size: .; D gene: TRBD2; V gene: TRBV6-5; J gene: TRBJ2-5; CDR3 DNA: TGTGCAGTGCGGACTAGCGAAGAGACCCAGTACTTC; CDR3 protein: CAVRTSEETQYF
CDR3 length: 15; clone size: .; D gene: .; V gene: TRBV30; J gene: TRBJ1-4; CDR3 DNA: TGTGCCTGGAGTGTACGAGGCGCAACTAATGAAAAACTGTTTTTT; CDR3 protein: CAWSVRGATNEKLFF
CDR3 length: 15; clone size: once; D gene: TRBD1; V gene: TRBV7-6; J gene: TRBJ1-5; CDR3 DNA: TGTGCCAGCAGCTTAAGGGACAGGGGATATCAGCCCCAGCATTTT; CDR3 protein: CASSLRDRGYQPQHF
CDR3 length: 17; clone size: .; D gene: .; V gene: TRBV19; J gene: TRBJ2-2; CDR3 DNA: TGTGCCAGTAGTGCTTTAGGGACATTCGCGAACACCGGGGAGCTGTTTTTT; CDR3 protein: CASSALGTFANTGELFF
CDR3 length: 14; clone size: .; D gene: .; V gene: TRBV6-6; J gene: TRBJ2-7; CDR3 DNA: TGTGCCAGCAGTTATGGAGCATTCCCATACGAGCAGTACTTC; CDR3 protein: CASSYGAFPYEQYF
CDR3 length: 16; clone size: .; D gene: .; V gene: TRBV5-1; J gene: TRBJ2-1; CDR3 DNA: TGCGCCAGCAGCCCCTACGCTGGGACTCCCGAAAATGAGCAGTTCTTC; CDR3 protein: CASSPYAGTPENEQFF
CDR3 length: 17; clone size: .; D gene: .; V gene: TRBV19; J gene: TRBJ2-5; CDR3 DNA: TGTGCCAGTAGTATAGCTCTTAGCGGAGCCTCCGGGGAGACCCAGTACTTC; CDR3 protein: CASSIALSGASGETQYF
CDR3 length: 13; clone size: .; D gene: .; V gene: TRBV5-6; J gene: TRBJ2-2; CDR3 DNA: TGTGCCAGCCAGAGGCGGGGAAGCGGGGAGCTGTTTTTT; CDR3 protein: CASQRRGSGELFF
CDR3 length: 13; clone size: .; D gene: .; V gene: TRBV6-1; J gene: TRBJ1-6; CDR3 DNA: TGTGCCAGCAGTGAAATCCCAAATTCACCCCTCCACTTT; CDR3 protein: CASSEIPNSPLHF
CDR3 length: 15; clone size: once; D gene: .; V gene: TRBV7-9; J gene: TRBJ2-1; CDR3 DNA: TGTGCCAGCGCCCGGGGGGCGGGGGTCTACAATGAGCAGTTCTTC; CDR3 protein: CASARGAGVYNEQFF
CDR3 length: 13; clone size: .; D gene: .; V gene: TRBV6-2/TRBV6-3; J gene: TRBJ1-2; CDR3 DNA: TGTGCCAGCAGTTACGGGGGCGACTATGGCTACACCTTC; CDR3 protein: CASSYGGDYGYTF
CDR3 length: 16; clone size: .; D gene: TRBD1; V gene: TRBV18; J gene: TRBJ1-3; CDR3 DNA: TGTGCCAGCTCACCTACCGGGACAGGGGCTGGAAACACCATATATTTT; CDR3 protein: CASSPTGTGAGNTIYF
CDR3 length: 13; clone size: .; D gene: .; V gene: TRBV27; J gene: TRBJ2-7; CDR3 DNA: TGTGCCAGCAGAAATGCAGGGGCCTACGAGCAGTACTTC; CDR3 protein: CASRNAGAYEQYF
CDR3 length: 15; clone size: .; D gene: TRBD2; V gene: TRBV4-1; J gene: TRBJ2-1; CDR3 DNA: TGCGCCAGCAGCCGTGGCGGGGGGGCCTACAATGAGCAGTTCTTC; CDR3 protein: CASSRGGGAYNEQFF